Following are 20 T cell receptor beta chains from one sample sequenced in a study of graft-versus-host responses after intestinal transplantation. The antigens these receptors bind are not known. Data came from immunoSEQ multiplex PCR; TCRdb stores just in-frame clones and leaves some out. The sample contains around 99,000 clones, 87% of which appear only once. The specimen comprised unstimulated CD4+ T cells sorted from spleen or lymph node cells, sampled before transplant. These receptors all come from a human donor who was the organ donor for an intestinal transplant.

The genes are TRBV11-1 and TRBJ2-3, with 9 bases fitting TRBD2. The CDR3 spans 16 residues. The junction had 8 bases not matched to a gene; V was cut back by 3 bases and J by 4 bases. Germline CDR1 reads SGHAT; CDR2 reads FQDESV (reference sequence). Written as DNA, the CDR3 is TGTGCCAGCAGCTTTCAGGCTAGCGGGGTCCCAGATACGCAGTATTTT. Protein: CASSFQASGVPDTQYF.

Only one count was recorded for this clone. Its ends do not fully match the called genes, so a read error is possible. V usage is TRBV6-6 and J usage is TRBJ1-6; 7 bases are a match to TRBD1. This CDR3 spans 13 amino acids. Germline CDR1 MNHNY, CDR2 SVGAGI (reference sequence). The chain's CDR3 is CAISERQGSPLHF. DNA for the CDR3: TGTGCCATCAGTGAGCGACAGGGATCCCCCCTCCACTTT.

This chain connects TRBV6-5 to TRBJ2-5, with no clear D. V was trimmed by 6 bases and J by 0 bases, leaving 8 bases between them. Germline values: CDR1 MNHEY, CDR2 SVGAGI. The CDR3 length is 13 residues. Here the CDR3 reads CASSHPNQETQYF. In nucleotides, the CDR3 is TGTGCCAGCAGCCATCCGAACCAAGAGACCCAGTACTTC.

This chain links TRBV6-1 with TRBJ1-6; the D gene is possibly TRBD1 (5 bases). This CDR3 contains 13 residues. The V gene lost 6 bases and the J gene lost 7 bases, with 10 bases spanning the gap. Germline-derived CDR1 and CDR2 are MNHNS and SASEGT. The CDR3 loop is CASRQGTNSPLHF. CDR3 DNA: TGTGCCAGCAGGCAAGGGACCAATTCACCCCTCCACTTT.

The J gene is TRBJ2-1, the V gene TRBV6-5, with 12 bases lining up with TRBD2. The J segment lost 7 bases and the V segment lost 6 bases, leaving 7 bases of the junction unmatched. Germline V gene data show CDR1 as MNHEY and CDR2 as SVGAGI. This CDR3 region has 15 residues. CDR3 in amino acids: CASRPLAGGRNEQFF. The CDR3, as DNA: TGTGCCAGCAGGCCTCTAGCGGGAGGGCGGAATGAGCAGTTCTTC.

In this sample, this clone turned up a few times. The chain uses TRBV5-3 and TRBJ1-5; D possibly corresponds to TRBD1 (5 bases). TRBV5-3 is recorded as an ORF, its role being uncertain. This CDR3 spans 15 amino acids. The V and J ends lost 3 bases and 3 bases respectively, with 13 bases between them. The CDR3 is CARSSRSGLNQPQHF. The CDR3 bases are TGTGCCAGAAGCTCCCGGTCGGGGCTCAATCAGCCCCAGCATTTT.

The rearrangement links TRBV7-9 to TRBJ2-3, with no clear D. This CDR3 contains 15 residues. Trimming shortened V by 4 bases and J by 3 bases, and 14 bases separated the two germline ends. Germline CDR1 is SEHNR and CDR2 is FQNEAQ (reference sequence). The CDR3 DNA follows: TGTGCCAGCAGCTCAAATTATCCCCGTACAGATACGCAGTATTTT. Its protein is CASSSNYPRTDTQYF.

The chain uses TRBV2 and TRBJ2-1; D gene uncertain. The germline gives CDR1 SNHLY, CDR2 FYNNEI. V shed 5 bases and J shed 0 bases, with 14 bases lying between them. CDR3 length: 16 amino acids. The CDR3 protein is CASSSIYPSSYNEQFF. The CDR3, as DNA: TGTGCCAGCAGTTCCATATACCCGAGCTCCTACAATGAGCAGTTCTTC.

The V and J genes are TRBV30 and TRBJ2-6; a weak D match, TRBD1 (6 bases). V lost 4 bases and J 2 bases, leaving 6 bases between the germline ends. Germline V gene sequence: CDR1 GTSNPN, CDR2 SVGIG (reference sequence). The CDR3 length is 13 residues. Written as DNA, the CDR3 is TGTGCCTGGAACAGGGCTGGGGCCAACGTCCTGACTTTC. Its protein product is CAWNRAGANVLTF.

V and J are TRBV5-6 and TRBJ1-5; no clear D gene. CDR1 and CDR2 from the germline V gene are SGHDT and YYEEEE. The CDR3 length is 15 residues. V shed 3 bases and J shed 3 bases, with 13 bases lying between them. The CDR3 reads CASSSRQIHNQPQHF. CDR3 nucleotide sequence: TGTGCCAGCAGCTCCCGCCAGATCCACAATCAGCCCCAGCATTTT.

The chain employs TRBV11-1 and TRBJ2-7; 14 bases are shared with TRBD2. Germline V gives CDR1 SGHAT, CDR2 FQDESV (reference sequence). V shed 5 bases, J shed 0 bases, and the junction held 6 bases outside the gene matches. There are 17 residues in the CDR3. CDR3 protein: CASSPRTSGGTSYEQYF. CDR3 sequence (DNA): TGTGCCAGCAGCCCGAGGACTAGCGGGGGGACCTCCTACGAGCAGTACTTC.

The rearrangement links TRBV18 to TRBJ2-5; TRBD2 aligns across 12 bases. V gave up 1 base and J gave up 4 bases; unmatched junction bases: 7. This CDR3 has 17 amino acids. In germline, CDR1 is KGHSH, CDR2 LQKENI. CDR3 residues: CASSPLRLAGDRETQYF. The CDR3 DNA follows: TGTGCCAGCTCACCACTGCGACTAGCGGGGGACAGAGAGACCCAGTACTTC.

In DNA, the CDR3 is TGTGCCAGCAGTTTAGCAAAGGTCACTGAAGCTTTCTTT. It translates to CASSLAKVTEAFF. The V call is TRBV27, the J call TRBJ1-1, with D unclear. Germline CDR1 is MNHEY and CDR2 is SMNVEV (reference sequence). The CDR3 has 13 residues. Trimming removed 2 bases at V and 4 bases at J, with 8 bases between.

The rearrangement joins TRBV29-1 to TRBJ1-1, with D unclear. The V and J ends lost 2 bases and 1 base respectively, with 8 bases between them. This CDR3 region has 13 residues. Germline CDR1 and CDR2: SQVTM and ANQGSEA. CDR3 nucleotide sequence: TGCAGCGTTGAAAGACAACCGAACACTGAAGCTTTCTTT. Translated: CSVERQPNTEAFF.

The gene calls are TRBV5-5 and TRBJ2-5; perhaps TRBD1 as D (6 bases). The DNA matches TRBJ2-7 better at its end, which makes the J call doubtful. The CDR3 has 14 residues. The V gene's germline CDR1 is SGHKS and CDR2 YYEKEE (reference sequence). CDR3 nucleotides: TGTGCCAGCAGCTTTGGGGGCTACACCTACGAGCAGTACTTC. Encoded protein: CASSFGGYTYEQYF.

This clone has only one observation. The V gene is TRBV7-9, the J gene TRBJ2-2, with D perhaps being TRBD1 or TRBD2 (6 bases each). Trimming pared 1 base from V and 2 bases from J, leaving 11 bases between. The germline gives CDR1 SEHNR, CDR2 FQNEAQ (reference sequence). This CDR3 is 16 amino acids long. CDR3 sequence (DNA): TGTGCCAGCAGCTTAGATCGGGGGCCCAACACCGGGGAGCTGTTTTTT. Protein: CASSLDRGPNTGELFF.

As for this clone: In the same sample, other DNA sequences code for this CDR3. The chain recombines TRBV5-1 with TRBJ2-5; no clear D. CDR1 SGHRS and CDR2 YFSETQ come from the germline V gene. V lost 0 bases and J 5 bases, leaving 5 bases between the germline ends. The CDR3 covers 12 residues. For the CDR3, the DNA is TGCGCCAGCAGCTTGGCTGGGGAGACCCAGTACTTC. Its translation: CASSLAGETQYF.

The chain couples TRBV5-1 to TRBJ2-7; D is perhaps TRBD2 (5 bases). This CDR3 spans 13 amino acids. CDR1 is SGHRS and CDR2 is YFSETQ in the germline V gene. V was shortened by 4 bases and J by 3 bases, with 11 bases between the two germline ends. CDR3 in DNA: TGCGCCAGCAGCGTCCTCGGGGACTACGAGCAGTACTTC. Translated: CASSVLGDYEQYF.

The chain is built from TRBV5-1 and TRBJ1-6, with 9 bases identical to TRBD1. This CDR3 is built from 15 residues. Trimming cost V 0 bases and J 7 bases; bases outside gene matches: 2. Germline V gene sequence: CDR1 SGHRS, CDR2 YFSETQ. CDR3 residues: CASSLAGTGNSPLHF. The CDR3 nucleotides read TGCGCCAGCAGCTTGGCCGGGACAGGGAATTCACCCCTCCACTTT.

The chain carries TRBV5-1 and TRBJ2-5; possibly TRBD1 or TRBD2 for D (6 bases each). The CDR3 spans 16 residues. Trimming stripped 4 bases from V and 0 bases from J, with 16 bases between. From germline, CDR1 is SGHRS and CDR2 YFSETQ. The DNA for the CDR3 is TGCGCCAGCAGCCAACACAGAGGGGGGTACCAAGAGACCCAGTACTTC. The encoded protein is CASSQHRGGYQETQYF.